This TCR beta chain stems from a study of control samples from healthy donors and cancer patients. Losses at the gene ends were 5 bases for V and 2 bases for J; bases not matched to a gene: 11. From germline, CDR1 is LNHDA and CDR2 SQIVND (reference sequence). The CDR3 consists of 17 residues. Profiling relied on immunoSEQ multiplex PCR, and the TCRdb table lists in-frame clones only, not all of them. The table lists over 150,000 clones, approximately 94% of them singletons. This clonotype originated in a man aged 40-49 years in good health. Input material: blood. The V and J genes are TRBV19 and TRBJ1-4, with 7 bases that match TRBD1. CDR3 coding DNA: TGTGCCAGTAGTCCTGACCGACAGGGACGGACTAATGAAAAACTGTTTTTT. Protein: CASSPDRQGRTNEKLFF.